Described below is a single T cell receptor (beta chain) sequence and its context. Its matching antigen is unknown. The CDR3 is 14 residues long. Germline CDR1 is MNHEY and CDR2 is SVGEGT. Losses at the gene ends were 6 bases for V and 6 bases for J; bases not matched to a gene: 8. The sample originates from a study of T cell responses to AZD1222 COVID-19 vaccine. Turning to the study itself: Pooling covered second doses at about 4 or about 12 weeks. Study-level results: Vaccine-associated CD4 TCRs ranged over spike, dominating at 160-218 and 743-854. Clonal diversity may have been underestimated, and the donors were mostly white British, with more females than males. No repertoire was sampled before or during the peak T cell response, only after it.

TCRdb's table, derived via immunoSEQ multiplex PCR, lists solely in-frame clones and lacks some. The sample contains around 160,000 clones, around 90% of which appear only once. This material consisted of peripheral blood, taken on day 0 of AZD1222 vaccination. This sequence originates from an adult in good health. The gene calls are TRBV6-2 or TRBV6-3 and TRBJ1-5, with 7 bases fitting TRBD1. CDR3 nucleotide sequence: TGTGCCAGCAGCCCTCAGGGGGGAGTTCAGCCCCAGCATTTT. Translation gives CASSPQGGVQPQHF.